The present T cell receptor (beta chain) was sequenced within a study of T-cell reconstitution after alpha-beta-depleted transplantation in children. This CDR3 has 15 residues. V dropped 6 bases and J dropped 5 bases, with 17 bases sitting between them. Unique molecular identifiers were used to barcode this TCRbeta library. TCRdb re-called the PCR reads with MiXCR, one entry per CDR3 protein. This sample has roughly 350,000 distinct CDR3 sequences, with under 20% found just once. Findings and caveats of the study: Newly produced T cells mostly provided counts and TCRbeta diversity after one year, as hyperexpanded clones declined. The origin of high day-60 TCRbeta diversity in some patients lay in surviving recipient T cells and thymic progenitors. Reportedly, alpha-beta T cells present about two months post-transplant originated from several hundred expanded clones of graft origin.

This clonotype occurred many times. What it recognizes is unknown. The clonotype comes from a male patient between 2 and 15 years old who had a stem cell transplant for acute lymphoblastic leukemia, so the T cells may come from the graft donor. The chain carries TRBV12-3 or TRBV12-4 and TRBJ2-1; D possibly corresponds to TRBD2 (6 bases). The specimen was PBMCs, mostly from graft donor cells, collected 360 days after TCRalphabeta/CD19-depleted stem cell transplant. The CDR3 loop reads CASSQDYPLDNEQFF. The DNA for the CDR3 is TGTGCCAGCAGCCAGGACTACCCTTTGGACAATGAGCAGTTCTTC.